What follows is one TCR beta chain and its context. The sample comes from a study of blood T cell repertoires in COVID-19. In the study overall: The origin of the acute and convalescent COVID-19 samples was the United States, Italy and Spain. T cells, B-cell-depleted T cells, or PBMCs provided the cDNA or gDNA that served as material.

Clones were read by immunoSEQ multiplex PCR, and TCRdb kept only the in-frame ones, dropping some. The sample has about 260,000 clones, 65% to 90% seen once. The CDR3 totals 16 residues. Germline CDR1 and CDR2: MNHEY and SVGAGI. V lost 0 bases and J 0 bases, leaving 9 bases between the germline ends. The specimen was peripheral blood. The TCR comes from a human donor in a cohort sampled during active COVID-19. The chain couples TRBV6-5 to TRBJ1-3; D unclear. In DNA, the CDR3 is TGTGCCAGCAGTTACTCCCCGGGGAGCTCTGGAAACACCATATATTTT. Protein product: CASSYSPGSSGNTIYF.